A single sample gave rise to the 13 T cell receptor beta chains below, sequenced in a study of graft-versus-host responses after intestinal transplantation. Some clones are missing from TCRdb's copy, which holds only in-frame ones; the method was immunoSEQ multiplex PCR. The sample has some 90,000 clones, 80% to 95% seen once. Antigens for these TCRs are unknown. The starting material was unstimulated CD4+ T cells sorted from spleen or lymph node cells, obtained before intestinal transplant. The receptors derive from a human donor who received an intestinal transplant.

V is TRBV4-2 and J is TRBJ2-2; D may be TRBD1 or TRBD2 (7 bases each). Germline-derived CDR1 and CDR2 are LGHNA and YNFKEQ. The CDR3 is 18 amino acids. The germline V and J ends were trimmed by 0 bases and 5 bases, with 19 bases remaining between them. The CDR3 nucleotides are TGTGCCAGCAGCCAAGATCGACTCAGGGGGACTACAACCGGGGAGCTGTTTTTT. This sequence encodes CASSQDRLRGTTTGELFF.

The V gene is TRBV2, the J gene TRBJ2-1; 12 bases are shared with TRBD2. This CDR3 contains 14 residues. CDR1 is SNHLY and CDR2 is FYNNEI in the germline V gene. V lost 8 bases to trimming and J lost 7 bases; unmatched junction nucleotides: 6. As DNA, the CDR3 is TGTGCCAGCGCGGCGACTAGCGGGAGAAATGAGCAGTTCTTC. It encodes CASAATSGRNEQFF.

V is TRBV7-9 and J is TRBJ2-6, with D uncertain. CDR1 is SEHNR and CDR2 is FQNEAQ in the germline V gene (reference sequence). The V end was cut by 1 base, the J end by 2 bases, with 6 bases between. The CDR3 loop spans 15 amino acids. CDR3 in amino acids: CASSLDGAGANVLTF. CDR3 bases: TGTGCCAGCAGCTTAGATGGTGCTGGGGCCAACGTCCTGACTTTC.

The V call is TRBV6-1, the J call TRBJ2-2, with D possibly TRBD1 on 7 matching bases. V lost 3 bases and J lost 3, with 14 bases in between. Germline CDR1 reads MNHNS; CDR2 reads SASEGT. This CDR3 comprises 16 residues. CDR3 amino acids: CASSERRDRDTGELFF. For the CDR3, the DNA is TGTGCCAGCAGTGAGCGGCGGGACAGAGACACCGGGGAGCTGTTTTTT.

The chain carries TRBV19 and TRBJ2-2, with no clear D. There are 15 residues in the CDR3. Germline V CDR1 and CDR2: LNHDA, SQIVND (reference sequence). The ends were cut back, 4 bases at V and 0 bases at J, with 9 bases in the middle. The CDR3 loop is CASSSLAANTGELFF. CDR3 bases: TGTGCCAGTAGTAGTTTGGCAGCGAACACCGGGGAGCTGTTTTTT.

This clone was seen more than once but under ten times. This chain connects TRBV29-1 to TRBJ2-1; D gene ambiguous. The germline V and J ends were trimmed by 6 bases and 7 bases, with 19 bases remaining between them. CDR3 length equals 14 residues. The germline CDR1 and CDR2 sequences are SQVTM and ANQGSEA. CDR3 residues: CSVDGRLLDNEQFF. For the CDR3, the DNA is TGCAGCGTCGACGGACGTCTTCTTGATAATGAGCAGTTCTTC.

The count of this clone is one. The chain couples TRBV5-1 to TRBJ2-6; D is undetermined. Germline CDR1 reads SGHRS; CDR2 reads YFSETQ. V was cut by 0 bases and J by 2 bases, with 3 bases left in between. The CDR3 length is 14 residues. CDR3 sequence: CASSLGAGANVLTF. CDR3 DNA: TGCGCCAGCAGCTTGGGGGCTGGGGCCAACGTCCTGACTTTC.

The J gene is TRBJ2-5, the V gene TRBV6-1, with TRBD1 matching 8 bases. From germline, CDR1 is MNHNS and CDR2 SASEGT. This CDR3 spans 14 amino acids. V was pared by 5 bases and J by 1 base, with 3 bases of the junction left unmatched. CDR3 coding DNA: TGTGCCAGCAGTCCTCAGGGGGCCCAAGAGACCCAGTACTTC. This translates into CASSPQGAQETQYF.

V usage is TRBV7-2 and J usage is TRBJ1-5; TRBD1 might be the D (5 bases). CDR1 is SGHTA and CDR2 is FQGNSA in the germline V gene. Trimming removed 1 base at V and 7 bases at J, with 8 bases between. The CDR3 extends over 13 amino acids. The CDR3 DNA is TGTGCCAGCAGCTTAGGACAGTACCAGCCCCAGCATTTT. Encoded protein: CASSLGQYQPQHF.

V usage is TRBV6-1 and J usage is TRBJ2-5; D uncertain. Germline V gives CDR1 MNHNS, CDR2 SASEGT. Trimming stripped 3 bases from V and 7 bases from J, with 9 bases between. The CDR3 runs to 12 residues. CDR3 DNA: TGTGCCAGCAGTGACTTCTGGGGGACCCAGTACTTC. Translating gives CASSDFWGTQYF.

This chain uses TRBV2 with TRBJ2-5, with D maybe TRBD2 (7 bases). CDR1 SNHLY and CDR2 FYNNEI come from the germline V gene. Trimming took 2 bases from V and 4 from J, leaving 20 bases between them. The CDR3 has 17 residues. The CDR3 loop reads CASSEFAGLGGVETQYF. The CDR3 DNA reads TGTGCCAGCAGTGAATTTGCCGGACTAGGGGGGGTAGAGACCCAGTACTTC.

In this sample, this clone turned up a few times. The sample contains more than one DNA sequence encoding this CDR3. This rearrangement joins TRBV6-5 to TRBJ1-1; D not certain. The length of the CDR3 is 12 residues. The germline CDR1 and CDR2 sequences are MNHEY and SVGAGI. V was trimmed by 4 bases and J by 0 bases, leaving 3 bases between them. CDR3 DNA sequence: TGTGCCAGCAGTTCAGTGAACACTGAAGCTTTCTTT. Its protein product is CASSSVNTEAFF.

This rearrangement joins TRBV6-5 to TRBJ2-1; D might be TRBD1 (5 bases). V lost 2 bases and J lost 8, with 7 bases in between. The V gene's germline CDR1 is MNHEY and CDR2 SVGAGI. This CDR3 spans 12 amino acids. This CDR3 reads CASSYLGHEQFF. CDR3 nucleotide sequence: TGTGCCAGCAGTTACCTGGGGCATGAGCAGTTCTTC.